The 15 T cell receptor beta chains listed next were all sequenced from one sample in a study of CD8+ T cells in alopecia areata. The sequencing template was cDNA reverse transcribed from extracted RNA. TCRdb keeps only in-frame clones here, not all; method: immunoSEQ multiplex PCR. This sample yields fewer than 110,000 clones, of which 55% are seen a single time; around 9% belongs to the top ten. The sample consisted of CD4+ T cells sorted from blood. The receptors here all came from a human donor in good health.

This rearrangement joins TRBV15 to TRBJ1-5; weak D call: TRBD1 (5 bases). There are 13 residues in the CDR3. CDR1 LNHNV and CDR2 YYDKDF come from the germline V gene (reference sequence). V lost 3 bases and J lost 6, with 9 bases in between. The chain's CDR3 is CATSRGVGQPQHF. CDR3 bases: TGTGCCACCAGCAGGGGGGTGGGTCAGCCCCAGCATTTT.

This chain links TRBV29-1 with TRBJ1-2; a weak D match, TRBD1 (6 bases). CDR1 SQVTM and CDR2 ANQGSEA come from the germline V gene. The CDR3 consists of 12 residues. The germline V and J ends were trimmed by 5 bases and 3 bases, with 10 bases remaining between them. The CDR3 is CSVPQGHYGYTF. Here the CDR3 DNA reads TGCAGCGTTCCCCAGGGGCACTATGGCTACACCTTC.

The chain recombines TRBV2 with TRBJ1-5, with D maybe TRBD1 (5 bases). Trimming shortened V by 3 bases and J by 3 bases, and 15 bases separated the two germline ends. This CDR3 is 16 amino acids long. Germline lookup yields CDR1 SNHLY and CDR2 FYNNEI. The DNA for the CDR3 is TGTGCCAGCAGTGACGGGCAGGGAGGGTACAATCAGCCCCAGCATTTT. This gives the protein CASSDGQGGYNQPQHF.

The chain couples TRBV2 to TRBJ2-1, with TRBD1 matching over 8 bases. The CDR3 length is 14 residues. Germline V lookup: CDR1 SNHLY, CDR2 FYNNEI. V shed 5 bases and J 8 bases; nucleotides not matched to a gene: 8. The CDR3 sequence is CASSLAGGGYEQFF. The CDR3 DNA reads as TGTGCCAGCAGTTTAGCAGGGGGCGGATATGAGCAGTTCTTC.

The chain recombines TRBV30 with TRBJ2-3; TRBD2 matches 7 bases. Trimming took 0 bases from V and 7 from J; bases not matched to a gene: 1. Germline V gene sequence: CDR1 GTSNPN, CDR2 SVGIG (reference sequence). This CDR3 spans 12 amino acids. CDR3 amino acids: CAWSVGGNTQYF. CDR3 in DNA: TGTGCCTGGAGTGTCGGGGGGAATACGCAGTATTTT.

This chain connects TRBV29-1 to TRBJ2-5, with no clear D. Germline V gene lookup returns CDR1 SQVTM and CDR2 ANQGSEA. Trimming removed 0 bases at V and 4 bases at J, with 12 bases between. The CDR3 is made up of 14 amino acids. CDR3 protein: CSVEDIGSGETQYF. The CDR3 DNA reads TGCAGCGTTGAAGATATAGGGTCGGGAGAGACCCAGTACTTC.

On this clone: One end of the junction does not line up with germline, which may come from a read error. The J gene is TRBJ2-7, the V gene TRBV7-2; TRBD2 is a possible D gene (6 bases). This CDR3 spans 9 amino acids. Germline CDR1 reads SGHTA; CDR2 reads FQGNSA. CDR3 sequence reads: CAIPGVLHF. In DNA, the CDR3 is TGTGCCATCCCGGGGGTCCTGCACTTC. Drawing the rest from reference TRBV7-2 and TRBJ2-7, the complete variable domain is GAGVSQSPSNKVTEKGKDVELRCDPISGHTALYWYRQSLGQGLEFLIYFQGNSAPDKSGLPSDRFSAERTGGSVSTLTIQRTQQEDSAVYLCAIPGVLHFGPGTRLTVT.

There are a few counts of this clone. The J gene is TRBJ2-1, the V gene TRBV7-2, with D uncertain. Trimming removed 5 bases at V and 4 bases at J, with 9 bases between. The length of the CDR3 is 13 residues. Per the germline V gene, CDR1 is SGHTA and CDR2 is FQGNSA. CDR3 sequence reads: CASSRQAYNEQFF. The CDR3 coding sequence is TGTGCCAGCAGCCGTCAGGCGTACAATGAGCAGTTCTTC.

V is TRBV18 and J is TRBJ2-6; D ambiguous. CDR3 length equals 16 residues. V lost 3 bases and J 0 bases, leaving 9 bases between the germline ends. Germline V gives CDR1 KGHSH, CDR2 LQKENI. CDR3 nucleotides: TGTGCCAGCTCACCGGACGGGCTCTCTGGGGCCAACGTCCTGACTTTC. Encoded protein: CASSPDGLSGANVLTF. Full variable domain (remainder filled in from reference TRBV18 and TRBJ2-6): NAGVMQNPRHLVRRRGQEARLRCSPMKGHSHVYWYRQLPEEGLKFMVYLQKENIIDESGMPKERFSAEFPKEGPSILRIQQVVRGDSAAYFCASSPDGLSGANVLTFGAGSRLTVL.

This chain connects TRBV15 to TRBJ1-6; 8 bases line up with TRBD1. V lost 1 base and J lost 10; bases outside the gene matches: 3. The CDR3 contains 14 residues. Germline V CDR1 and CDR2: LNHNV, YYDKDF (reference sequence). As DNA, the CDR3 is TGTGCCACCAGCAGAGGACAGGGGCGCTCACCCCTCCACTTT. Its protein product is CATSRGQGRSPLHF.

The V gene is TRBV30, the J gene TRBJ1-2, with D unclear. This CDR3 contains 14 residues. V lost 0 bases to trimming and J lost 4 bases, with 12 bases between them. Germline V gives CDR1 GTSNPN, CDR2 SVGIG (reference sequence). CDR3 in DNA: TGTGCCTGGAGTGTACAATCCGCACTCTATGGCTACACCTTC. Residues: CAWSVQSALYGYTF.

The chain uses TRBV4-2 and TRBJ1-5, with a tentative D call TRBD1 (6 bases). In germline, CDR1 is LGHNA, CDR2 YNFKEQ. Trimming stripped 1 base from V and 3 bases from J, with 16 bases between. CDR3 length: 17 residues. This CDR3 reads CASSQVGGGEFNQPQHF. Written as DNA, the CDR3 is TGTGCCAGCAGCCAAGTAGGGGGTGGGGAGTTCAATCAGCCCCAGCATTTT.

The chain joins TRBV30 to TRBJ2-5; D perhaps matches TRBD1 (6 bases). This CDR3 comprises 13 residues. The germline V and J ends were trimmed by 2 bases and 2 bases, with 9 bases remaining between them. Germline loops: CDR1 GTSNPN, CDR2 SVGIG (reference sequence). The CDR3 DNA sequence: TGTGCCTGGAGTCTTACAGGGCAAGAGACCCAGTACTTC. Protein: CAWSLTGQETQYF.

This clone occurred a few times. The chain joins TRBV5-1 to TRBJ2-5; 7 bases are a match to TRBD1. Germline V CDR1 and CDR2: SGHRS, YFSETQ. The CDR3 runs 14 residues. J lost 2 bases, V lost 4 bases, and 5 bases had no gene match. The CDR3 region is CASSRDSFQETQYF. As DNA, the CDR3 is TGCGCCAGCAGCCGGGACAGCTTTCAAGAGACCCAGTACTTC.

Within the sample, this clone is medium-sized. J is TRBJ1-3 and V is TRBV7-2; 8 bases agree with TRBD1. The CDR3 has 16 residues. The germline gives CDR1 SGHTA, CDR2 FQGNSA. With V trimmed by 2 bases and J by 0 bases, 3 bases remained unmatched. CDR3 DNA: TGTGCCAGCAGCTTAAGGGGACAGGACTCTGGAAACACCATATATTTT. This sequence encodes CASSLRGQDSGNTIYF.